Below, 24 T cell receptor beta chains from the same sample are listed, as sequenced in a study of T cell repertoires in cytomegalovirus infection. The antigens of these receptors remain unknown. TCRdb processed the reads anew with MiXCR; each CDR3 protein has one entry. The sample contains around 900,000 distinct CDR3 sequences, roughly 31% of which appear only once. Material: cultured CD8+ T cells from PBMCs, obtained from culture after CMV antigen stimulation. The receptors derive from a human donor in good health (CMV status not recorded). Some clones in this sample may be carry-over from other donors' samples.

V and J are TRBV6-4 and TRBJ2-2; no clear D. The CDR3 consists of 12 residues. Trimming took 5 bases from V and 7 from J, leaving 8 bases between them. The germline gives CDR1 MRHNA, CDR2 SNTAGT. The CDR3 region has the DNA TGTGCCAGCAGTAGCGACAACGGGGAGCTGTTTTTT. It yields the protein CASSSDNGELFF.

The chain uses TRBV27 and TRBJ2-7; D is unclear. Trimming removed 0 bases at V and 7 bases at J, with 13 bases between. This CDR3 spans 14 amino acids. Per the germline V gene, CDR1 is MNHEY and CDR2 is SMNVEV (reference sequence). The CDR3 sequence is CASSLSGFYLEQYF. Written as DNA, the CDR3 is TGTGCCAGCAGTTTATCGGGATTTTATCTTGAGCAGTACTTC.

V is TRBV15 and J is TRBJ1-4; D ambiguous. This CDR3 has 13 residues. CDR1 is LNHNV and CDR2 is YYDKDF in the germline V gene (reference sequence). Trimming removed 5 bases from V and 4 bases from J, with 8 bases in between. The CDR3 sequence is CATSGRSNEKLFF. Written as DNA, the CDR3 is TGTGCCACCAGCGGCAGGAGTAATGAAAAACTGTTTTTT.

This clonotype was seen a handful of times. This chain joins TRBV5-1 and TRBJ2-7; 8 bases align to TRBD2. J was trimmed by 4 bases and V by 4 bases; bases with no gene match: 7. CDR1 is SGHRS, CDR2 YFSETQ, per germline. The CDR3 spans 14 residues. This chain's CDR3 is CASSMSGGHYEQYF. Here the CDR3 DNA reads TGCGCCAGCAGCATGAGCGGGGGCCATTACGAGCAGTACTTC.

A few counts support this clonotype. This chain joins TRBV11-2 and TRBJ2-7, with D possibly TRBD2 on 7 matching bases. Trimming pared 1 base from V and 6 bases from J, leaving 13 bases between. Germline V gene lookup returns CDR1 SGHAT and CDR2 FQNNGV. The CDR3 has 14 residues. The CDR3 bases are TGTGCCAGCAGCTTAGGGCGGGGGCCGGGCGAGCAGTACGTC. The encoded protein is CASSLGRGPGEQYV.

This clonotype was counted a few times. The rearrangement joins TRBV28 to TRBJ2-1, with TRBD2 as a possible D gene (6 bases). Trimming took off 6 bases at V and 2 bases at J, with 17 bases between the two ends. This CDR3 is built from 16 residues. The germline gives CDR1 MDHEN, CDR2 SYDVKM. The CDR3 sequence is CASRQGGGAAYNEQFF. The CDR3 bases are TGTGCCAGCAGACAAGGTGGAGGGGCTGCCTACAATGAGCAGTTCTTC.

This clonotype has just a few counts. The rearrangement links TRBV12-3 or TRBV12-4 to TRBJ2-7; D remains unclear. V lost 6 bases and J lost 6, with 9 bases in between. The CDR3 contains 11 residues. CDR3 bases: TGTGCCAGCAGCAATGGTCCCGAGCAGTACGTC. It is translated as CASSNGPEQYV.

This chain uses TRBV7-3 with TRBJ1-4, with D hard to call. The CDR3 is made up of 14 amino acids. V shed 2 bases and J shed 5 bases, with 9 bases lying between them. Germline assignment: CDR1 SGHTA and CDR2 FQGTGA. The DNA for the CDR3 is TGTGCCAGCAGCTTAGGACCGGTGAATGAAAAACTGTTTTTT. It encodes CASSLGPVNEKLFF.

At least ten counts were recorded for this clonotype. The CDR3 sequence: CASSQGHRDSINSPLHF. The CDR3 DNA is TGCGCCAGCAGCCAAGGGCACCGGGACTCGATCAATTCACCCCTCCACTTT. V is TRBV4-1 and J is TRBJ1-6; perhaps TRBD1 as D (5 bases). Germline CDR1 reads MGHRA; CDR2 reads YSYEKL. V lost 1 base, J lost 7 bases, and 17 bases lay in between. The CDR3 is 17 amino acids.

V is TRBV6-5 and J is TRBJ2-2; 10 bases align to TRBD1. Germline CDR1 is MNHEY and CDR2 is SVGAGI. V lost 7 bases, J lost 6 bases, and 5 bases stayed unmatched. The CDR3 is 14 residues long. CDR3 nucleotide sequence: TGTGCCAGCAACCGGGACAGGGGAGCCGGGGAGCTGTTTTTT. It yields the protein CASNRDRGAGELFF.

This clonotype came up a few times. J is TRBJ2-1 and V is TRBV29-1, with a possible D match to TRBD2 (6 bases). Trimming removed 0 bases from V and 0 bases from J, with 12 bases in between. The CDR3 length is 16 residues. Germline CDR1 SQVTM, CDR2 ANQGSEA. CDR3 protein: CSVEERRLDSYNEQFF. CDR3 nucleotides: TGCAGCGTTGAAGAGAGACGACTAGACTCCTACAATGAGCAGTTCTTC.

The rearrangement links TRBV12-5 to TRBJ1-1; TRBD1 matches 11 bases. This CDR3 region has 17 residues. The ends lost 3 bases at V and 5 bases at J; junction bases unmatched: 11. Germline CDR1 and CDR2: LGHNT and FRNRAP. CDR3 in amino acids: CASGFSAGTGGDTEAFF. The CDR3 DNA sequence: TGTGCTAGTGGTTTCTCGGCCGGGACAGGGGGAGATACTGAAGCTTTCTTT.

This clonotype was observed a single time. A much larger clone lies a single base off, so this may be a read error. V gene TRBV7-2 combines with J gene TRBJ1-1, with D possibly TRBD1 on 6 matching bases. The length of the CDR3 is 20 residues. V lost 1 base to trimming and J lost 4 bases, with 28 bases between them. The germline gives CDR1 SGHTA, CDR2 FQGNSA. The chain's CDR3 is CASSLVAGGQNYSWSTEAFF. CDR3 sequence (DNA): TGTGCCAGCAGCTTAGTGGCGGGAGGACAGAACTATTCCTGGAGCACTGAAGCTTTCTTT.

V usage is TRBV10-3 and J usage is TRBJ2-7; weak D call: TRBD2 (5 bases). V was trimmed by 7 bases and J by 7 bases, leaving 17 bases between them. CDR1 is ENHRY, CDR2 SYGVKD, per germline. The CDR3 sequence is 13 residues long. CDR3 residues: CAITLGTTGEQYF. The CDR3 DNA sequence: TGTGCCATCACACTGGGAACCACGGGGGAGCAGTACTTC.

In nucleotides, the CDR3 is TGTGCCATCAGACAGGGGATTATGAATGAGCAGTTCTTC. Translating it yields CAIRQGIMNEQFF. The chain carries TRBV10-3 and TRBJ2-1, with TRBD1 identical over 7 bases. The CDR3 spans 13 residues. V dropped 6 bases and J dropped 7; count of bases not matched to a gene: 6. Germline CDR1 and CDR2: ENHRY and SYGVKD.

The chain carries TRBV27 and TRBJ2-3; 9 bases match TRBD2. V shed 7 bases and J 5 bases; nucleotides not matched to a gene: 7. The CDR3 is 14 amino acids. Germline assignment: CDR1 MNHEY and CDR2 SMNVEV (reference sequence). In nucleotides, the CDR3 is TGTGCCAGCACGGCTAGCGGGGTACAAGATACGCAGTATTTT. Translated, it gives CASTASGVQDTQYF.

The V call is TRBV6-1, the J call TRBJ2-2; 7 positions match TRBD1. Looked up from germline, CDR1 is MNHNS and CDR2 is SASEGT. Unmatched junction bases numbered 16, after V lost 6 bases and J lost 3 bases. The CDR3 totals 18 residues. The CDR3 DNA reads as TGTGCCAGCAGATCCCGGTTTGGGACAGACGGAGACACCGGGGAGCTGTTTTTT. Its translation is CASRSRFGTDGDTGELFF.

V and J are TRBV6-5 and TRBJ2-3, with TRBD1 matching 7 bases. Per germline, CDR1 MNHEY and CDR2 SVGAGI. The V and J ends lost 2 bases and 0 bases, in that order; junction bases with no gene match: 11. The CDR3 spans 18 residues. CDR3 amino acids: CASSYRPGQLESTDTQYF. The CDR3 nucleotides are TGTGCCAGCAGTTACAGACCGGGACAGCTAGAGAGCACAGATACGCAGTATTTT.

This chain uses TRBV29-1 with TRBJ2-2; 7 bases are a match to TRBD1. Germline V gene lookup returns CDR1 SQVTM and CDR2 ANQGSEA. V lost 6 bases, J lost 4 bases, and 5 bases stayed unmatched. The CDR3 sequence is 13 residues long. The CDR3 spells CSVEGAGTGELFF. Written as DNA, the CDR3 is TGCAGCGTAGAGGGGGCAGGCACCGGGGAGCTGTTTTTT.

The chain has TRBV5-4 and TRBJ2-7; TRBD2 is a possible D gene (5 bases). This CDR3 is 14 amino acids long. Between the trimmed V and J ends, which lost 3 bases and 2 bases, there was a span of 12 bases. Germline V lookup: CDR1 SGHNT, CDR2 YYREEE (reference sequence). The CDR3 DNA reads TGTGCCAGCAGCTCCACTAGTGGACCCTACGAGCAGTACTTC. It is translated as CASSSTSGPYEQYF.

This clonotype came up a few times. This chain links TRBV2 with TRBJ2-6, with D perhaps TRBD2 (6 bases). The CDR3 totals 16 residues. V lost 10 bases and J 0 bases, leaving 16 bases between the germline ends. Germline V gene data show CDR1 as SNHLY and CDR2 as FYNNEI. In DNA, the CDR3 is TGTGCCAACTTGGGACGGACTAACTCTGGGGCCAACGTCCTGACTTTC. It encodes CANLGRTNSGANVLTF.

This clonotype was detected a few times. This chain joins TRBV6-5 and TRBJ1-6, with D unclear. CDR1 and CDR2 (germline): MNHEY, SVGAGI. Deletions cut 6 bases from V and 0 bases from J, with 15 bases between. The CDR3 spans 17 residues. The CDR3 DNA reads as TGTGCCAGCAGCCTACAGCCGTTTAGCTCCTATAATTCACCCCTCCACTTT. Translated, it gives CASSLQPFSSYNSPLHF.

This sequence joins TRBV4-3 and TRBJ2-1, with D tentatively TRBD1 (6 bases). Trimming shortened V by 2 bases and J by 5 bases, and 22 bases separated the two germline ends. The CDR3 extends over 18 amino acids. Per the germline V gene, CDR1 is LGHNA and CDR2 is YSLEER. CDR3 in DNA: TGCGCCAGCAGCCAATTCGCCATGACAGGATCCTATAACAATGAGCAGTTCTTC. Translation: CASSQFAMTGSYNNEQFF.

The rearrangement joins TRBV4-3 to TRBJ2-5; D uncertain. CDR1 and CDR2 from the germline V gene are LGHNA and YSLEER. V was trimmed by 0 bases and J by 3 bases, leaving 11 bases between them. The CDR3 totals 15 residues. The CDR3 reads CASSQEWPDKETQYF. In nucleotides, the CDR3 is TGCGCCAGCAGCCAAGAGTGGCCTGACAAAGAGACCCAGTACTTC.